The 20 T cell receptor beta chains below come from one sample, sequenced in a study of blood T cell repertoires in COVID-19. Measured with immunoSEQ multiplex PCR; TCRdb has only the in-frame clones, and not every one. The sample yields about 300,000 clones, around 89% seen once. Sequenced sample: peripheral blood. The receptors originated from a man aged 18 to 29 who had recovered from COVID-19.

This clone was counted between two and nine times. The chain uses TRBV5-1 and TRBJ2-5, with a possible D match to TRBD1 (6 bases). This CDR3 comprises 13 residues. Trimming took off 4 bases at V and 3 bases at J, with 10 bases between the two ends. Germline V gives CDR1 SGHRS, CDR2 YFSETQ. The CDR3 sequence: CASSARQEETQYF. CDR3 bases: TGCGCCAGCAGCGCTCGACAGGAAGAGACCCAGTACTTC.

V and J are TRBV12-3 or TRBV12-4 and TRBJ1-2; 8 positions agree with TRBD1. This CDR3 region has 13 residues. Losses at the gene ends were 6 bases for V and 7 bases for J; bases not matched to a gene: 7. CDR3 protein: CASSADRDFGYTF. The CDR3 region has the DNA TGTGCCAGCAGCGCGGACAGGGACTTTGGCTACACCTTC.

This chain links TRBV6-6 with TRBJ1-1; a possible D gene is TRBD1 (6 bases). The CDR3 runs 14 residues. V lost 1 base and J lost 4, with 10 bases in between. Looked up from germline, CDR1 is MNHNY and CDR2 is SVGAGI (reference sequence). DNA of the CDR3: TGTGCCAGCAGTTACTGGCAGGGGAGCACTGAAGCTTTCTTT. Translating it yields CASSYWQGSTEAFF.

The rearrangement joins TRBV4-2 to TRBJ1-3; maybe TRBD1 (6 bases). V gave up 0 bases and J gave up 0 bases, with 15 bases separating them. The CDR3 sequence is 18 residues long. CDR1 and CDR2 (germline): LGHNA, YNFKEQ. CDR3 bases: TGTGCCAGCAGCCAAGATTGGACAGCTGTAGCCTCTGGAAACACCATATATTTT. It yields the protein CASSQDWTAVASGNTIYF.

This chain links TRBV5-1 with TRBJ1-4; D is possibly TRBD1 (5 bases). V was cut by 5 bases and J by 3 bases, with 11 bases left in between. CDR3 length equals 14 residues. Germline V gene lookup returns CDR1 SGHRS and CDR2 YFSETQ. CDR3 residues: CASRSDSSNEKLFF. For the CDR3, the DNA is TGCGCCAGCAGATCCGACAGTTCTAATGAAAAACTGTTTTTT.

This chain uses TRBV7-8 with TRBJ2-7, with D perhaps matching TRBD1 (5 bases). Germline values: CDR1 SGHVS, CDR2 FQNEAQ. This CDR3 is 12 amino acids long. Trimming pared 4 bases from V and 5 bases from J, leaving 9 bases between. The CDR3 DNA follows: TGTGCCAGCAGCTGGGGCTTAGACGAGCAGTACTTC. This gives the protein CASSWGLDEQYF.

CDR3 coding DNA: TGTGCCAGCAGCTTGAGTAGCGGGGGGAGGGAGACCCAGTACTTC. Translation: CASSLSSGGRETQYF. V and J are TRBV5-6 and TRBJ2-5; 10 positions match TRBD2. The junction had 5 bases not matched to a gene; V was cut back by 1 base and J by 5 bases. CDR1 and CDR2 (germline): SGHDT, YYEEEE. The CDR3 has 15 amino acids. The full variable domain, rest sourced from reference TRBV5-6 and TRBJ2-5, is DAGVTQSPTHLIKTRGQQVTLRCSPKSGHDTVSWYQQALGQGPQFIFQYYEEEERQRGNFPDRFSGHQFPNYSSELNVNALLLGDSALYLCASSLSSGGRETQYFGPGTRLLVL.

The genes are TRBV28 and TRBJ1-2; no clear D. There are 13 residues in the CDR3. V was clipped by 6 bases and J by 4 bases, with 12 bases between them. Germline V gene data show CDR1 as MDHEN and CDR2 as SYDVKM. Written as DNA, the CDR3 is TGTGCCAGCAGCCCAGGTCCGCTCTATGGCTACACCTTC. This gives the protein CASSPGPLYGYTF.

The chain recombines TRBV2 with TRBJ1-3; D is possibly TRBD1 (5 bases). V lost 7 bases, J lost 0 bases, and 10 bases lay in between. CDR1 SNHLY and CDR2 FYNNEI come from the germline V gene. This CDR3 contains 14 residues. The CDR3 DNA sequence: TGTGCCAGCATGTATGGACACTCTGGAAACACCATATATTTT. It codes for CASMYGHSGNTIYF. Complete variable domain (other parts from reference TRBV2 and TRBJ1-3): EPEVTQTPSHQVTQMGQEVILRCVPISNHLYFYWYRQILGQKVEFLVSFYNNEISEKSEIFDDQFSVERPDGSNFTLKIRSTKLEDSAMYFCASMYGHSGNTIYFGEGSWLTVV.

The chain combines TRBV24-1 with TRBJ2-2; 8 bases map to TRBD1. The CDR3 has 16 residues. The germline V gene has CDR1 KGHDR and CDR2 SFDVKD. Unmatched junction bases numbered 10, after V lost 4 bases and J lost 7 bases. This chain's CDR3 is CATSDYNAGGVGELFF. CDR3 DNA: TGTGCCACCAGTGACTATAACGCAGGGGGCGTCGGGGAGCTGTTTTTT.

This clone was recorded once. The genes are TRBV19 and TRBJ2-3; 7 bases line up with TRBD2. Germline V lookup: CDR1 LNHDA, CDR2 SQIVND (reference sequence). V was pared by 5 bases and J by 0 bases, with 8 bases of the junction left unmatched. This CDR3 spans 16 amino acids. In DNA form, the CDR3 reads TGTGCCAGTAGTGGCCGACTAGCAGCTAGCACAGATACGCAGTATTTT. Translation: CASSGRLAASTDTQYF.

This clone was seen a handful of times. This rearrangement joins TRBV19 to TRBJ2-7; 9 bases fit TRBD1. The V and J ends lost 8 bases and 3 bases, in that order; junction bases with no gene match: 2. Germline V gene data show CDR1 as LNHDA and CDR2 as SQIVND (reference sequence). The CDR3 is made up of 12 amino acids. The CDR3 sequence is CASGQGIYEQYF. The CDR3 DNA reads TGTGCCAGTGGACAGGGGATCTACGAGCAGTACTTC.

The J gene is TRBJ2-7, the V gene TRBV18, with D perhaps matching TRBD2 (5 bases). The CDR3 spans 13 residues. V lost 3 bases and J 5 bases, leaving 11 bases between the germline ends. The germline V gene has CDR1 KGHSH and CDR2 LQKENI. CDR3: CASSPNGRDEQYF. DNA of the CDR3: TGTGCCAGCTCACCGAATGGGCGGGACGAGCAGTACTTC.

V usage is TRBV12-3 or TRBV12-4 and J usage is TRBJ2-1; possible D gene TRBD2, 6 bases. This CDR3 has 12 residues. V lost 6 bases to trimming and J lost 12 bases, with 15 bases between them. CDR3 DNA sequence: TGTGCCAGCAGCACGGGACTCCCCTGGCAGTTCTTC. Translation gives CASSTGLPWQFF.

This chain links TRBV19 with TRBJ2-7; 8 bases agree with TRBD1. The CDR3 is made up of 14 amino acids. J lost 3 bases, V lost 5 bases, and 6 bases had no gene match. Per the germline V gene, CDR1 is LNHDA and CDR2 is SQIVND (reference sequence). CDR3: CASSFGTGNYEQYF. In DNA form, the CDR3 reads TGTGCCAGTAGTTTCGGGACAGGCAACTACGAGCAGTACTTC.

The rearrangement joins TRBV25-1 to TRBJ2-7; 9 bases are shared with TRBD1. CDR1 and CDR2 from the germline V gene are MGHDK and SYGVNS. CDR3 length: 14 residues. Trimming removed 4 bases from V and 2 bases from J; junction bases left unmatched: 3. CDR3 DNA sequence: TGTGCCAGCAGTGCCGGGACAGGGACCTACGAGCAGTACTTC. This gives the protein CASSAGTGTYEQYF.

In nucleotides, the CDR3 is TGTGCCAGCTCACCTGGCAGTATCTACGAGCAGTACTTC. Translating it yields CASSPGSIYEQYF. The chain joins TRBV18 to TRBJ2-7; D unresolved. This CDR3 is built from 13 residues. Germline V gene sequence: CDR1 KGHSH, CDR2 LQKENI. The V and J ends lost 3 bases and 3 bases respectively, with 9 bases between them.

The chain joins TRBV20-1 to TRBJ2-1, with 11 bases identical to TRBD2. The CDR3 runs to 14 residues. V shed 6 bases, J shed 8 bases, and the junction held 9 bases outside the gene matches. Germline CDR1 reads DFQATT; CDR2 reads SNEGSKA (reference sequence). For the CDR3, the DNA is TGCAGTGCGAGTAGGCTAGCGGGAGGTGATGAGCAGTTCTTC. Its translation is CSASRLAGGDEQFF.

This clone appeared once. The gene calls are TRBV11-3 and TRBJ2-2; 7 bases fit TRBD1. The CDR3 totals 18 residues. Germline V gene data show CDR1 as SGHNT and CDR2 as YENEEA. J was trimmed by 0 bases and V by 0 bases; bases with no gene match: 7. The CDR3 is CASSLDQAGTANTGELFF. CDR3 sequence (DNA): TGTGCCAGCAGCTTAGATCAAGCCGGGACAGCGAACACCGGGGAGCTGTTTTTT.

The rearrangement links TRBV10-2 to TRBJ2-5; tentatively, D is TRBD1 (5 bases). Germline values: CDR1 WSHSY, CDR2 SAAADI. The length of the CDR3 is 15 residues. V dropped 1 base and J dropped 5 bases, with 14 bases sitting between them. For the CDR3, the DNA is TGCGCCAGCAGTGAGTTTCAGGGAAAGGCGGAGACCCAGTACTTC. It codes for CASSEFQGKAETQYF.